This T cell receptor beta chain stems from a study of CD8 T cells in seronegative destructive rheumatoid arthritis (dated by TCRdb to about 2020). Regarding the study in general: At the time of sampling, seven of the eight CND-RA patients were on biological drugs. Researchers compared peripheral CD8+ TCRbeta repertoires from patients with CCP-negative destructive rheumatoid arthritis (CND-RA) against repertoires from newly diagnosed seropositive RA, seronegative RA and healthy controls. Rather than undergoing new sequencing, the seropositive RA, seronegative RA and healthy control comparison cohorts were drawn from an earlier published TCRbeta dataset. Overall study outcomes, separate from this receptor: CND-RA repertoires showed more CMV-reactive and fewer influenza A-reactive CD8+ TCRbeta sequences than controls and other RA subtypes. The small size of the CND-RA cohort was acknowledged as a limitation of the study. Across the 120,000 or so clonotypes tested, no public clonotype enrichment was retained after Benjamini-Hochberg correction. A distinct set of enriched public clonotypes appeared to be present in CND-RA patients, and the authors interpreted this finding as support for a separate disease subset. Because diagnostic samples were lacking, the TCR repertoire differences may partly reflect years of poor disease control rather than having been present at onset. After adjustment for age, less diverse and more clonal CD8+ TCRbeta repertoires appeared to be present in CND-RA patients than in other RA subtypes.

With respect to this clone: No antigen is known for it. Per-base qualities were not stored, and no clone one base away is much larger.

Following the manufacturer's instructions, genomic DNA from CD8+ cells served as the input for TCRbeta sequencing. A genomics technology centre in Finland ran the TCRbeta sequencing, which was done with the immunoSEQ assay. In the source study's methods: Clonotype tables generated by the immunoSEQ preprocessing pipeline were converted into VDJtools format, and non-productive clonotypes were filtered out. Samples with fewer than 10,000 reads were excluded, the remaining samples were subsampled to 10,000 reads, and most of the eight CND-RA samples met this threshold. Shannon-Wiener, Simpson and clonality indices were calculated with the VDJtools CalcDiversityStats function on data subsampled to 10,000 reads. To infer antigen specificity, non-singleton TCRbeta clonotypes were hard-matched against VDJdb, with no mismatches permitted. CDR3 sequences differing by one amino acid (Hamming distance 1) were grouped into clusters with potentially shared antigen targets. Group enrichment of public clonotypes was tested with one-sided Fisher's exact tests after groups were resampled to six samples, with the procedure repeated ten times. TCRdb limited this immuneACCESS table to in-frame rearrangements with V and J called. A share of clones is missing; checked studies link under half to unresolved V genes, and the rest is unexplained. D and trimming come from the DNA, and the V and J calls and clone size come from that table. Counted in this sample were about 13,000 clones; about four fifths of them appeared once. Under 35% of the sample lies in the top ten.

A negative result on the clinical CCP2 antibody test was shown by CND-RA patients, and progression of joint destruction was observed despite active therapy. Every CND-RA patient showed typical joint destruction in the wrists and ankles and had failed conventional anti-rheumatic therapy. Instead of being sampled at diagnosis, CND-RA patients were sampled after long disease histories, which in several cases spanned decades. Each patient provided fifty millilitres of EDTA-anticoagulated peripheral blood. Density gradient separation with Ficoll-Paque PLUS was used to isolate peripheral blood mononuclear cells. CD8+ cells were isolated from fresh or cryopreserved PBMCs by AutoMACS magnetic bead positive selection, with purity checked by flow cytometry. Genomic DNA was extracted with Nucleospin Tissue or Tissue XS kits and quantified on a Qubit 2.0 fluorometer. CDR1 MNHEY and CDR2 SVGAGI were looked up in the germline V gene. Reading from cysteine to phenylalanine, the CDR3 counts 12 amino acids. Kept here is only the CDR3 DNA, which spans 36 bases and is read in frame from base 1. V gives up 5 bases and J gives up 4 bases, and the segment between their germline ends measures 6 bases.

The receptor comes from a woman between 30 and 55 years old with seronegative destructive rheumatoid arthritis. In this chain, TRBV6-5 is recombined with TRBJ1-5, and the D gene may be TRBD1, 5 bases matching. The sequenced sample was CD8+ T cells from blood. The DNA sequence reads TGTGCCAGCAGTACAGGTAATCAGCCCCAGCATTTT. This sequence encodes CASSTGNQPQHF.